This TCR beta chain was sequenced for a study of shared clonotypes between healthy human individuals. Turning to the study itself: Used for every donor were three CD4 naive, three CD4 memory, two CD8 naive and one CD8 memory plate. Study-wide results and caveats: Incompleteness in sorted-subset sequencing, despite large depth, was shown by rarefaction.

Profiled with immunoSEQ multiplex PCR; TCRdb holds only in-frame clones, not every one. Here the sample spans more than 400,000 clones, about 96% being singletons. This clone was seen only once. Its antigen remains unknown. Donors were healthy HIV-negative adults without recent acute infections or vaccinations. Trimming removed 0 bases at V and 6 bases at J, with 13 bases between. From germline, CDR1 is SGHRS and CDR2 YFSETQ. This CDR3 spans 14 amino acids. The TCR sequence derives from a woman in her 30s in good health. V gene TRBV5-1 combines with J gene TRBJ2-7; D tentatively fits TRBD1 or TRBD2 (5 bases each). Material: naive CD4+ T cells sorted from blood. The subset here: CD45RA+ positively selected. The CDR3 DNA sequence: TGCGCCAGCAGCTTGGTCGTTACAGGACTCGAGCAGTACTTC. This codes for CASSLVVTGLEQYF.